Ten or more counts support the clone carrying this T cell receptor (beta chain). Its matching antigen is unknown. TCRdb independently ran MiXCR on the reads; one entry per CDR3 protein. The sample contains around 140,000 distinct CDR3 sequences, 25% to 35% of which appear only once. This sample is drawn from a study of T cell repertoires in cytomegalovirus infection. On the study more broadly: Recently identified HLA-C-restricted CMV epitopes and well-studied HLA-B-restricted CMV epitopes were used by the study. Notes on the study in general: Clonotype analysis showed dominance of the ex vivo response by HLA-C-restricted CMV-specific TCR beta clonotypes.

Germline CDR1 is MNHEY and CDR2 is SMNVEV (reference sequence). CDR3 length equals 14 residues. Trimming left V 5 bases short and J 5 bases short, with 16 bases between. The sequenced sample was CD8+ T cells from cultured PBMCs, obtained from culture after CMV antigen stimulation. The receptor was isolated from a human donor in good health (CMV status not recorded). Some clones in this sample may be carry-over from other donors' samples. This sequence joins TRBV27 and TRBJ2-7, with D uncertain. DNA of the CDR3: TGTGCCAGCAGTGCGACCGGGCTTACTGACGAGCAGTACTTC. Translation gives CASSATGLTDEQYF.